A single sample gave rise to the 3 T cell receptor beta chains below, sequenced in a study of blood T cell repertoires in COVID-19. Only in-frame clones appear in the TCRdb table, and some are missing; sequencing was by immunoSEQ multiplex PCR. The table includes about 410,000 clones, around nine tenths detected once. The sequenced material came from peripheral blood. Every receptor here comes from a woman aged 40 to 50 with COVID-19, enrolled during active disease.

This chain links TRBV28 with TRBJ1-1; TRBD1 aligns across 7 bases. From germline, CDR1 is MDHEN and CDR2 SYDVKM. The CDR3 length is 14 residues. The V gene end was trimmed by 6 bases and the J gene end by 3 bases; junction bases not matched to a gene: 7. The CDR3 DNA is TGTGCCAGCAGGCGGACAGGATGGGACACTGAAGCTTTCTTT. Protein: CASRRTGWDTEAFF. Using reference TRBV28 and TRBJ1-1 for the parts outside the CDR3, the full variable domain is DVKVTQSSRYLVKRTGEKVFLECVQDMDHENMFWYRQDPGLGLRLIYFSYDVKMKEKGDIPEGYSVSREKKERFSLILESASTNQTSMYLCASRRTGWDTEAFFGQGTRLTVV.

As DNA, the CDR3 is TGTGCCAGCAGCACCACCTTTGGACTAGCGGGTACCGGGGAGCTGTTTTTT. This translates into CASSTTFGLAGTGELFF. V and J are TRBV13 and TRBJ2-2; 11 bases align to TRBD2. Germline loops: CDR1 PRHDT, CDR2 FYEKMQ (reference sequence). Trimming took 5 bases from V and 5 from J; bases not matched to a gene: 10. The CDR3 length is 17 residues. Together with reference TRBV13 and TRBJ2-2, the CDR3 gives the full variable domain: AAGVIQSPRHLIKEKRETATLKCYPIPRHDTVYWYQQGPGQDPQFLISFYEKMQSDKGSIPDRFSAQQFSDYHSELNMSSLELGDSALYFCASSTTFGLAGTGELFFGEGSRLTVL.

Turning to this clone: At one boundary the junction diverges from the germline segment, which might be a read error. The V and J genes are TRBV20-1 and TRBJ1-2; no reliable D call. CDR3 length: 9 amino acids. The germline gives CDR1 DFQATT, CDR2 SNEGSKA (reference sequence). CDR3 sequence (DNA): TGCAGTGCTAGAGACTGGAGCAACTTC. Residues: CSARDWSNF.